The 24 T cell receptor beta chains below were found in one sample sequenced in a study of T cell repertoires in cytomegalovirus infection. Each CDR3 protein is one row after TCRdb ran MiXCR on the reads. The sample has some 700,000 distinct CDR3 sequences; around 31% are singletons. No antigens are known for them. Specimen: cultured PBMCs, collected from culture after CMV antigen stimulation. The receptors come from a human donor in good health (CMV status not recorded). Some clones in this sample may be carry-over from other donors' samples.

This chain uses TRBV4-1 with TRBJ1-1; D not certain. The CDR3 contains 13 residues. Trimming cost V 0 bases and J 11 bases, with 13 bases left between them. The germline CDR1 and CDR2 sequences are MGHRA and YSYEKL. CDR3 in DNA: TGCGCCAGCAGCCAAGAGGGGTGGGAGGCGGCTTTCTTT. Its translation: CASSQEGWEAAFF.

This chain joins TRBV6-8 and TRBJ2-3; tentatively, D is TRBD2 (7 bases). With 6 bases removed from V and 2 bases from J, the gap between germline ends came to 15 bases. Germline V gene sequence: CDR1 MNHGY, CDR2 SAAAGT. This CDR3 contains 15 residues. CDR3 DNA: TGTGCCAGCAGCGGGGAGGGGGGGTTCACAGATACGCAGTATTTT. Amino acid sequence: CASSGEGGFTDTQYF.

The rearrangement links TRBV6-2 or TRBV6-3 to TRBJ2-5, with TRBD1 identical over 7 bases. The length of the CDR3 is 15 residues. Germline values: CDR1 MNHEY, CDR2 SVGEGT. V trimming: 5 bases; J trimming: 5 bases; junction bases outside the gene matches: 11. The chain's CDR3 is CASSKPRTGWETQYF. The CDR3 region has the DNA TGTGCCAGCAGTAAGCCCCGGACAGGATGGGAGACCCAGTACTTC.

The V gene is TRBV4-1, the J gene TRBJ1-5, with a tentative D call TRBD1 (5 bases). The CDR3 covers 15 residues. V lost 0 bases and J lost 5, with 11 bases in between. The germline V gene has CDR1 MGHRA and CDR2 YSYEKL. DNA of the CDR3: TGCGCCAGCAGCCAAGATATCGGGGCCCATCAGCCCCAGCATTTT. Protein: CASSQDIGAHQPQHF.

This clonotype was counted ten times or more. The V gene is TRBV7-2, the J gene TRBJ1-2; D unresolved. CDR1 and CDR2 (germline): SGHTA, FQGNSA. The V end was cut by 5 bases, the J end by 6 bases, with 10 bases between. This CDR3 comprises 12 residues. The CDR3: CASSLDRHGYTF. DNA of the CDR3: TGTGCCAGCAGCCTCGACCGTCATGGCTACACCTTC.

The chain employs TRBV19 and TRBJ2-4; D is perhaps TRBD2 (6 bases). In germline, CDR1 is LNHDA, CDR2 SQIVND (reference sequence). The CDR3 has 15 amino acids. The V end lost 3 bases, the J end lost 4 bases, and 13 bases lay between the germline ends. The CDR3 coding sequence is TGTGCCAGTAGTATGCGGGGATGGGATAAAAACATTCAGTACTTC. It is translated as CASSMRGWDKNIQYF.

The CDR3 sequence: CASSEAFGRGNSPLHF. The CDR3 nucleotides read TGTGCCAGCAGTGAAGCGTTCGGACGTGGGAATTCACCCCTCCACTTT. The chain joins TRBV2 to TRBJ1-6; D not certain. The CDR3 is 16 residues long. From germline, CDR1 is SNHLY and CDR2 FYNNEI. Trimming took off 0 bases at V and 7 bases at J, with 13 bases between the two ends. The whole variable domain, filled in from reference TRBV2 and TRBJ1-6, reads EPEVTQTPSHQVTQMGQEVILRCVPISNHLYFYWYRQILGQKVEFLVSFYNNEISEKSEIFDDQFSVERPDGSNFTLKIRSTKLEDSAMYFCASSEAFGRGNSPLHFGNGTRLTVT.

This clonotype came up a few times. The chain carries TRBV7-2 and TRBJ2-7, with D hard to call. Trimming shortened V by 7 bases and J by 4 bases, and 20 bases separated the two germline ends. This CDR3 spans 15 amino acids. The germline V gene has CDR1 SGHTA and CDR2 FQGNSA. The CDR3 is CASTINRATPYEQYF. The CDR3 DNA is TGTGCCAGCACCATCAACCGGGCTACCCCATACGAGCAGTACTTC.

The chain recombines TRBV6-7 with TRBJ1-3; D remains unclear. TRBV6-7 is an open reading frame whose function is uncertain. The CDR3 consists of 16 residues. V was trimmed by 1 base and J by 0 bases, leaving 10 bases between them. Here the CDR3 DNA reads TGTGCCAGCAGTTACTGTCATTGGAACTCTGGAAACACCATATATTTT. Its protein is CASSYCHWNSGNTIYF.

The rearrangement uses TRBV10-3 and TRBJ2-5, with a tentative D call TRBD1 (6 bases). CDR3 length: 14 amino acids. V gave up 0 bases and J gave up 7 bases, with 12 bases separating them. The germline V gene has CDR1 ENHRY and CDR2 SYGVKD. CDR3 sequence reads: CAISESGTLGTQYF. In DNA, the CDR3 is TGTGCCATCAGTGAGTCCGGGACACTAGGGACCCAGTACTTC.

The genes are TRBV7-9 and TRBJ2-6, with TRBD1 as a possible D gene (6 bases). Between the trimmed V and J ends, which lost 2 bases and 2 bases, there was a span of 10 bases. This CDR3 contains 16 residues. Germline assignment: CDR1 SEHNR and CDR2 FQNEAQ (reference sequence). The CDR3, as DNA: TGTGCCAGCAGCTTAAATGGGGGCGCTGGGGCCAACGTCCTGACTTTC. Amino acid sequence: CASSLNGGAGANVLTF.

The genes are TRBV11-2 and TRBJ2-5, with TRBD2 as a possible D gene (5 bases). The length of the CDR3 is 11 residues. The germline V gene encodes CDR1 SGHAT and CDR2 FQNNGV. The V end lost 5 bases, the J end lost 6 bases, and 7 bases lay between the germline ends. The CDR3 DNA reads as TGTGCCAGCAGCCCCGGGAAGACCCAGTACTTC. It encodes CASSPGKTQYF.

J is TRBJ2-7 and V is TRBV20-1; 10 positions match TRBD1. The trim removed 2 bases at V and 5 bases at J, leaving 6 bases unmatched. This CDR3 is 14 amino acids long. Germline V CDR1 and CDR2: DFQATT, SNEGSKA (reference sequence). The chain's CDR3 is CSARSGQGNHEQYF. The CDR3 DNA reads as TGCAGTGCTAGATCGGGACAGGGGAACCACGAGCAGTACTTC.

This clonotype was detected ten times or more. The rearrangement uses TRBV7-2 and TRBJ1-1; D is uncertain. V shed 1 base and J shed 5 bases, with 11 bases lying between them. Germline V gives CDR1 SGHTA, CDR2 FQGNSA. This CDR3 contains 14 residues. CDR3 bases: TGTGCCAGCAGCTTAGGGGCGGGGAGGACTGAAGCTTTCTTT. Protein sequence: CASSLGAGRTEAFF.

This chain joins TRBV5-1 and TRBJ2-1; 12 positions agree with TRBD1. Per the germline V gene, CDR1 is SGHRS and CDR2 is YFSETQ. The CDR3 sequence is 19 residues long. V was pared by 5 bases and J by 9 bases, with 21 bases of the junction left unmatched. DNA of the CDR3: TGCGCCAGCAGAAGGGGGCCGGGACAGGGGGCCCTCGGGCGGGCTGAGCAGTTCTTC. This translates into CASRRGPGQGALGRAEQFF.

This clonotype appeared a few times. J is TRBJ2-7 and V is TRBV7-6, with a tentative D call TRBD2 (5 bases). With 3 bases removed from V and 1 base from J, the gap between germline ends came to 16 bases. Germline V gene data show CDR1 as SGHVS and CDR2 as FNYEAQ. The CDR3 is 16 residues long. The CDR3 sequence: CASSLVSSDSSYEQYF. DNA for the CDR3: TGTGCCAGCAGCTTGGTATCCTCGGACTCTTCCTACGAGCAGTACTTC.

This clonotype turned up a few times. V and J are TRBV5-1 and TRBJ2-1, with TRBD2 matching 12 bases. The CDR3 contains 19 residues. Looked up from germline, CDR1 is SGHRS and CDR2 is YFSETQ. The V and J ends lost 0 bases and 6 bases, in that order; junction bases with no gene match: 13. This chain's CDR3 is CASSLEGLLAGGIANEQFF. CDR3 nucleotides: TGCGCCAGCAGCTTGGAAGGGTTACTAGCGGGAGGAATCGCCAATGAGCAGTTCTTC.

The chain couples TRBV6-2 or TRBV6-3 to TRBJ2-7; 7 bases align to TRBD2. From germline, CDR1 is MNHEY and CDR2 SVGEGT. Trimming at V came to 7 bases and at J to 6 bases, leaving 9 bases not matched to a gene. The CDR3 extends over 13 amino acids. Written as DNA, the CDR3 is TGTGCCAGCACCCCCTCGGGGGGACGCGAGCAGTACTTC. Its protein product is CASTPSGGREQYF.

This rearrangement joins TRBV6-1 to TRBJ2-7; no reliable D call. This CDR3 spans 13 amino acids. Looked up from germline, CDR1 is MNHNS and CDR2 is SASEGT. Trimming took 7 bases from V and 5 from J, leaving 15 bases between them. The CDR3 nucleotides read TGTGCCAGCACTCAACCGAAGGTCGACGAGCAGTACTTC. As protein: CASTQPKVDEQYF.

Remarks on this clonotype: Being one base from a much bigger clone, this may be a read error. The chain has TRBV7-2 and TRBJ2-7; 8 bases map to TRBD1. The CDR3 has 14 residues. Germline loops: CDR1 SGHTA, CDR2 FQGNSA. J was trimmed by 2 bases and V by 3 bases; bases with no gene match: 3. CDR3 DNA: TGTGCCAGCAGCTTCAGGGGGCTGGCCTACGAGCAGTACTTC. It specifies CASSFRGLAYEQYF.

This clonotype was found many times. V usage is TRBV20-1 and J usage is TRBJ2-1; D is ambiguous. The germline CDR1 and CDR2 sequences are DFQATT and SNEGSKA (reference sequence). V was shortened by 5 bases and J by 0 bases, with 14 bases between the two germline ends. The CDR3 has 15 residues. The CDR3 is CSARVGSSSYNEQFF. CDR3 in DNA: TGCAGTGCTCGTGTTGGGTCTAGCTCCTACAATGAGCAGTTCTTC.

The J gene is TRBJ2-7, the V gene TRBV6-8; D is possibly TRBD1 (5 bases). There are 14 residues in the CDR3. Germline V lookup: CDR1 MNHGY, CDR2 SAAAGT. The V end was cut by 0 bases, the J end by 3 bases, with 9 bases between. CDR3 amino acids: CASSYSGQYYEQYF. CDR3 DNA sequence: TGTGCCAGCAGTTACTCCGGACAATACTACGAGCAGTACTTC.

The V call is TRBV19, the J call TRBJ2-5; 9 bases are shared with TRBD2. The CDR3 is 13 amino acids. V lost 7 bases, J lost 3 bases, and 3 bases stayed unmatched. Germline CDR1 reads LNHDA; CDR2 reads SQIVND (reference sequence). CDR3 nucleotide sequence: TGTGCCAGTATGGGACTAGCCGAAGAGACCCAGTACTTC. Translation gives CASMGLAEETQYF.

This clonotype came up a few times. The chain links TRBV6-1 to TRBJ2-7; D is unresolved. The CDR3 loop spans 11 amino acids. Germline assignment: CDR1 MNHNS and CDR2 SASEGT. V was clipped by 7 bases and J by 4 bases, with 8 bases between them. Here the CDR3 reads CASITGYEQYF. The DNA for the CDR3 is TGTGCCAGCATTACCGGGTACGAGCAGTACTTC.